This T cell receptor (beta chain) was identified in a study of shared clonotypes between healthy human individuals. The CDR3 consists of 11 residues. Trimming removed 3 bases at V and 6 bases at J, with 7 bases between. The germline V gene has CDR1 DFQATT and CDR2 SNEGSKA (reference sequence). The study, taken as a whole, reports: Clonotype sharing levels among donors were expected to vary with sequencing depth.

As to this clone: As yet, its antigen is unknown.

Under the authors' procedure: From ImmunoSEQ came sequences covering only the junction and carrying no quality scores, so filtering differed. This table comes from immunoSEQ multiplex PCR, and its TCRdb copy is limited to in-frame clones, with some not included. V, J and clone size were drawn from that table, and D and trimming were deduced from the DNA. Of about 710,000 clones listed, around 73% are singletons. This TCR was sampled from a woman aged 25 to 45 in good health. The chain couples TRBV20-1 to TRBJ2-3, with D hard to call. Material for sequencing was memory CD4+ T cells sorted from blood. Described subset: CD45RA-negative fraction. In DNA form, the CDR3 reads TGCAGTGCTAGCCAGGAGGATACGCAGTATTTT. Translated, it gives CSASQEDTQYF.